This T cell receptor beta chain is drawn from a study of blood T cell repertoires in COVID-19. Study-wide context: Whether acute or convalescent, the COVID-19 samples came from the United States, Italy and Spain. Sources were T cells, B-cell-depleted T cells, or PBMCs; the material itself was cDNA or gDNA.

This CDR3 region has 16 residues. Germline V lookup: CDR1 SEHNR, CDR2 FQNEAQ (reference sequence). V lost 5 bases to trimming and J lost 1 base, with 12 bases between them. In the original workflow: Reference gene primer amplification yielded estimated nucleated cell counts. Sequenced by immunoSEQ multiplex PCR; TCRdb stores in-frame clones only, minus some. V and J calls and clone size are as listed in that table; D and trimming were resolved from the DNA. The table includes about 78,000 clones, about 93% detected once. The TCR comes from a woman aged 80 or over with acute or convalescent COVID-19. Sequencing was carried out using peripheral blood. This sequence joins TRBV7-9 and TRBJ1-6; the D is unclear. The chain's CDR3 is CASSAVTGSYNSPLHF. The CDR3 DNA is TGTGCCAGCAGCGCCGTCACGGGGTCCTATAATTCACCCCTCCACTTT.